At least ten counts were recorded for the clone carrying this T cell receptor beta chain. From genomic DNA, TCR beta CDR3 was amplified by two-round multiplex PCR. Primers targeting each individual TRBV and TRBJ gene were applied in first-round PCR. MiXCR was run by TCRdb on the multiplex PCR reads, yielding one entry per CDR3 protein. The sample lists approximately 28,000 distinct CDR3 sequences; roughly 41% were seen once. These data belong to a study of prognosis after radiotherapy for stage I lung cancer. Germline trimming cut 10 bases from V and 6 bases from J; bases unmatched to any gene: 8. In germline, CDR1 is MNHNS, CDR2 SASEGT. The length of the CDR3 is 14 residues.

The chain employs TRBV6-1 and TRBJ2-2; TRBD1 agrees at 10 bases. The sample was PBMCs, taken before or after stereotactic body radiation therapy (not recorded which). This clonotype originated in a donor of 50 years or more with non-small cell lung cancer. The CDR3 DNA reads TGTGCCACCCCCGGGACAGGGGACTCCGGGGAGCTGTTTTTT. Protein sequence: CATPGTGDSGELFF.